One sample yielded the 28 T cell receptor beta chains listed below, sequenced in a study of blood T cell repertoires in COVID-19. Only in-frame clones appear in the TCRdb table, and some are missing; sequencing was by immunoSEQ multiplex PCR. Seen here are approximately 230,000 clones, more than 75% observed once, and the top ten hold approximately 1.6%. The sample was PBMCs or T cells enriched from blood (not recorded which). These receptors all come from a man aged 35-49 years who had recovered from COVID-19.

The CDR3 here is CASSPGLEQFF. In DNA, the CDR3 is TGTGCCAGCAGCCCGGGACTGGAGCAGTTCTTC. This chain joins TRBV12-3 or TRBV12-4 and TRBJ2-1; D possibly corresponds to TRBD2 (6 bases). This CDR3 contains 11 residues. Trimming stripped 6 bases from V and 10 bases from J, with 10 bases between.

The V gene is TRBV19, the J gene TRBJ1-2, with 7 bases aligning to TRBD1. V was clipped by 3 bases and J by 6 bases; unmatched bases: 4. Germline-derived CDR1 and CDR2 are LNHDA and SQIVND (reference sequence). The CDR3 consists of 13 residues. In DNA, the CDR3 is TGTGCCAGTAGTATGGAGGGGGCGCATGGCTACACCTTC. It yields the protein CASSMEGAHGYTF.

This sequence joins TRBV28 and TRBJ1-2; maybe TRBD1 (6 bases). The V and J ends lost 2 bases and 6 bases respectively, with 16 bases between them. CDR3 size: 15 residues. From germline, CDR1 is MDHEN and CDR2 SYDVKM. The CDR3 is CASSLPGTPYNGYTF. CDR3 nucleotides: TGTGCCAGCAGTTTACCCGGGACACCCTACAATGGCTACACCTTC.

The chain joins TRBV7-9 to TRBJ1-1; possibly TRBD1 for D (5 bases). V lost 2 bases and J lost 5, with 9 bases in between. CDR3 length: 13 residues. From germline, CDR1 is SEHNR and CDR2 FQNEAQ (reference sequence). The CDR3: CASSLQRGTEAFF. CDR3 sequence (DNA): TGTGCCAGCAGCTTACAAAGGGGAACTGAAGCTTTCTTT. Drawing the rest from reference TRBV7-9 and TRBJ1-1, the complete variable domain is DTGVSQNPRHKITKRGQNVTFRCDPISEHNRLYWYRQTLGQGPEFLTYFQNEAQLEKSRLLSDRFSAERPKGSFSTLEIQRTEQGDSAMYLCASSLQRGTEAFFGQGTRLTVV.

The rearrangement uses TRBV27 and TRBJ2-1; a weak D match, TRBD2 (5 bases). From germline, CDR1 is MNHEY and CDR2 SMNVEV (reference sequence). With 3 bases removed from V and 5 bases from J, the gap between germline ends came to 17 bases. The CDR3 totals 16 residues. In nucleotides, the CDR3 is TGTGCCAGCAGTTTTCCCCGACCCGGGGAAAACAATGAGCAGTTCTTC. This sequence encodes CASSFPRPGENNEQFF.

A single count supports this clone. This chain connects TRBV10-3 to TRBJ1-4; D call uncertain. CDR1 ENHRY and CDR2 SYGVKD come from the germline V gene. Deletions cut 5 bases from V and 10 bases from J, with 8 bases between. The CDR3 spans 11 residues. CDR3 sequence reads: CAISLRGKLFF. The CDR3 nucleotides read TGTGCCATCAGTCTCCGGGGAAAACTGTTTTTT.

The chain carries TRBV7-8 and TRBJ2-2; 7 bases agree with TRBD1. The CDR3 is made up of 16 amino acids. V dropped 2 bases and J dropped 0; count of bases not matched to a gene: 3. Germline CDR1 reads SGHVS; CDR2 reads FQNEAQ. The CDR3 loop is CASSLLQGANTGELFF. Here the CDR3 DNA reads TGTGCCAGCAGCTTACTCCAGGGGGCGAACACCGGGGAGCTGTTTTTT.

The V gene is TRBV7-6, the J gene TRBJ1-5; maybe TRBD1 (6 bases). V was shortened by 5 bases and J by 5 bases, with 10 bases between the two germline ends. Germline V gene data show CDR1 as SGHVS and CDR2 as FNYEAQ. The CDR3 consists of 13 residues. The chain's CDR3 is CASSLQGDQPQHF. The DNA for the CDR3 is TGTGCCAGCAGCCTACAGGGAGATCAGCCCCAGCATTTT.

The chain links TRBV30 to TRBJ1-3; no firm D call. Germline CDR1 and CDR2: GTSNPN and SVGIG (reference sequence). This CDR3 spans 15 amino acids. Trimming shortened V by 3 bases and J by 2 bases, and 14 bases separated the two germline ends. The CDR3 coding sequence is TGTGCCTGGAGATGGGCCGAAGCCCCTGGAAACACCATATATTTT. It encodes CAWRWAEAPGNTIYF. The whole variable domain, filled in from reference TRBV30 and TRBJ1-3, reads SQTIHQWPATLVQPVGSPLSLECTVEGTSNPNLYWYRQAAGRGLQLLFYSVGIGQISSEVPQNLSASRPQDRQFILSSKKLLLSDSGFYLCAWRWAEAPGNTIYFGEGSWLTVV.

The chain couples TRBV29-1 to TRBJ1-2; D gene unclear. V lost 4 bases, J lost 4 bases, and 10 bases lay in between. This CDR3 has 12 amino acids. The V gene's germline CDR1 is SQVTM and CDR2 ANQGSEA. DNA of the CDR3: TGCAGCGTTGGGGGAGATGGCTATGGCTACACCTTC. Its protein is CSVGGDGYGYTF. The full variable domain, in which reference TRBV29-1 and TRBJ1-2 provide the parts outside the CDR3, is SAVISQKPSRDICQRGTSLTIQCQVDSQVTMMFWYRQQPGQSLTLIATANQGSEATYESGFVIDKFPISRPNLTFSTLTVSNMSPEDSSIYLCSVGGDGYGYTFGSGTRLTVV.

The chain is built from TRBV10-3 and TRBJ2-6; the D gene is possibly TRBD1 (8 bases). This CDR3 is built from 20 residues. Germline assignment: CDR1 ENHRY and CDR2 SYGVKD. The V and J ends lost 3 bases and 1 base respectively, with 22 bases between them. The CDR3: CAISDRGGQVAFSGANVLTF. The CDR3 DNA follows: TGTGCCATCAGTGACCGCGGGGGACAGGTAGCATTTTCTGGGGCCAACGTCCTGACTTTC.

The gene calls are TRBV9 and TRBJ2-5, with D uncertain. V lost 0 bases, J lost 5 bases, and 5 bases lay in between. Germline lookup yields CDR1 SGDLS and CDR2 YYNGEE. CDR3 length equals 12 residues. The CDR3 DNA reads TGTGCCAGCAGCGTAGCCGGGGAGACCCAGTACTTC. Translating gives CASSVAGETQYF.

The chain combines TRBV5-1 with TRBJ2-7, with 12 nucleotides matching TRBD1. The CDR3 is 15 residues long. CDR1 and CDR2 from the germline V gene are SGHRS and YFSETQ. J was trimmed by 3 bases and V by 2 bases; bases with no gene match: 3. CDR3 nucleotides: TGCGCCAGCAGCTTAGGGACAGGGGGCGACTACGAGCAGTACTTC. It translates to CASSLGTGGDYEQYF.

The J gene is TRBJ1-6, the V gene TRBV4-2; 7 bases line up with TRBD1. Trimming cost V 2 bases and J 6 bases; bases outside gene matches: 4. Germline CDR1 LGHNA, CDR2 YNFKEQ. This CDR3 is built from 15 residues. In DNA form, the CDR3 reads TGTGCCAGCAGCCAACTGACAGGGCCTAATTCACCCCTCCACTTT. Amino acid sequence: CASSQLTGPNSPLHF.

V usage is TRBV10-3 and J usage is TRBJ2-5; 9 bases fit TRBD2. This CDR3 spans 13 amino acids. In germline, CDR1 is ENHRY, CDR2 SYGVKD. V was clipped by 9 bases and J by 5 bases; unmatched bases: 7. CDR3 loop: CAIQRGAGETQYF. Written as DNA, the CDR3 is TGTGCCATTCAGCGGGGGGCAGGGGAGACCCAGTACTTC.

Turning to this clone: Other DNA sequences in this specimen translate into the identical CDR3. The genes are TRBV19 and TRBJ2-7; 8 positions match TRBD1. J lost 3 bases, V lost 8 bases, and 3 bases had no gene match. The CDR3 consists of 12 residues. Germline CDR1 and CDR2: LNHDA and SQIVND (reference sequence). CDR3 sequence (DNA): TGTGCCAGTTCCGGACAGGGCTACGAGCAGTACTTC. This sequence encodes CASSGQGYEQYF. The entire variable domain, with the rest obtained from reference TRBV19 and TRBJ2-7, is as follows: DGGITQSPKYLFRKEGQNVTLSCEQNLNHDAMYWYRQDPGQGLRLIYYSQIVNDFQKGDIAEGYSVSREKKESFPLTVTSAQKNPTAFYLCASSGQGYEQYFGPGTRLTVT.

This clone was seen a single time. The CDR3, as DNA: TGCAGCGTATCCAGGGGTCCCGGGGCCAACGTCCTGACTTTC. Translated: CSVSRGPGANVLTF. V is TRBV29-1 and J is TRBJ2-6; a possible D gene is TRBD1 (6 bases). The CDR3 runs 14 residues. With 6 bases removed from V and 4 bases from J, the gap between germline ends came to 13 bases. CDR1 is SQVTM, CDR2 ANQGSEA, per germline.

The rearrangement uses TRBV7-2 and TRBJ2-5; TRBD2 agrees at 8 bases. CDR3 size: 16 residues. Germline CDR1 and CDR2: SGHTA and FQGNSA. Unmatched junction bases numbered 7, after V lost 1 base and J lost 3 bases. For the CDR3, the DNA is TGTGCCAGCAGCTTAGTGTCAGGACTAGCTGAAGAGACCCAGTACTTC. Translated, it gives CASSLVSGLAEETQYF.

The chain joins TRBV4-1 to TRBJ1-1; D gene uncertain. Germline loops: CDR1 MGHRA, CDR2 YSYEKL. V shed 1 base and J shed 5 bases, with 14 bases lying between them. CDR3 length: 15 amino acids. The CDR3 bases are TGCGCCAGCAGCCAAGGAGGCGCGGGGATTACTGAAGCTTTCTTT. Protein: CASSQGGAGITEAFF.

The chain joins TRBV6-6 to TRBJ1-5; perhaps TRBD1 as D (6 bases). The CDR3 extends over 21 amino acids. Trimming took off 6 bases at V and 6 bases at J, with 36 bases between the two ends. Germline CDR1 and CDR2: MNHNY and SVGAGI (reference sequence). The CDR3 sequence is CASSPGVTILVGGARSQPQHF. The CDR3 region has the DNA TGTGCCAGCAGCCCCGGAGTTACTATATTAGTAGGGGGGGCTCGGAGTCAGCCCCAGCATTTT.

The V gene is TRBV19, the J gene TRBJ2-3, with 8 positions matching TRBD2. This CDR3 comprises 16 residues. The junction had 10 bases not matched to a gene; V was cut back by 1 base and J by 7 bases. The germline V gene encodes CDR1 LNHDA and CDR2 SQIVND (reference sequence). The CDR3 nucleotides are TGTGCCAGTAGTATAGCGGGAGGGTCCGCGTTACATACGCAGTATTTT. It yields the protein CASSIAGGSALHTQYF.

V is TRBV24-1 and J is TRBJ1-2; possibly TRBD1 for D (5 bases). Germline V gives CDR1 KGHDR, CDR2 SFDVKD. Trimming stripped 5 bases from V and 5 bases from J, with 11 bases between. The CDR3 has 13 amino acids. For the CDR3, the DNA is TGTGCCACCAGTGCCGGGGGAAAATATGGCTACACCTTC. Translating it yields CATSAGGKYGYTF.

The rearrangement uses TRBV12-3 or TRBV12-4 and TRBJ1-1; D gene uncertain. There are 13 residues in the CDR3. Trimming pared 3 bases from V and 1 base from J, leaving 6 bases between. In nucleotides, the CDR3 is TGTGCCAGCAGTTTTAGTCCGAACACTGAAGCTTTCTTT. Its translation is CASSFSPNTEAFF.

The CDR3 DNA is TGTGCCAGCAGCTTCGGGAATCTGAAAGAGCAGTACTTC. Its protein is CASSFGNLKEQYF. The chain recombines TRBV11-2 with TRBJ2-7; D might be TRBD2 (5 bases). CDR3 size: 13 residues. Trimming pared 3 bases from V and 7 bases from J, leaving 13 bases between. Germline lookup yields CDR1 SGHAT and CDR2 FQNNGV.

This chain uses TRBV19 with TRBJ1-1, with no clear D. This CDR3 region has 18 residues. Germline CDR1 is LNHDA and CDR2 is SQIVND (reference sequence). V was clipped by 2 bases and J by 1 base, with 20 bases between them. In DNA form, the CDR3 reads TGTGCCAGTAGTATATTAAAGGTTGCGGTCGGTCCGAACACTGAAGCTTTCTTT. Residues: CASSILKVAVGPNTEAFF.

The chain uses TRBV19 and TRBJ1-1; 10 bases are a match to TRBD1. V dropped 0 bases and J dropped 8; count of bases not matched to a gene: 3. Germline CDR1 LNHDA, CDR2 SQIVND (reference sequence). CDR3 length: 14 residues. CDR3 amino acids: CASSIEGTGVEAFF. CDR3 DNA sequence: TGTGCCAGTAGTATAGAAGGGACAGGGGTCGAAGCTTTCTTT.

This clone was detected only once. This CDR3 is CASNPGASGVNEQYF. The DNA of the CDR3 is TGTGCCAGCAACCCCGGGGCTAGCGGGGTCAACGAGCAGTACTTC. V is TRBV6-5 and J is TRBJ2-7; 9 nucleotides line up with TRBD2. The CDR3 has 15 residues. V dropped 7 bases and J dropped 5; count of bases not matched to a gene: 12. Germline V lookup: CDR1 MNHEY, CDR2 SVGAGI.

The V and J genes are TRBV6-4 and TRBJ1-3, with D unclear. Germline CDR1 is MRHNA and CDR2 is SNTAGT. Trimming took 0 bases from V and 0 from J, leaving 15 bases between them. This CDR3 comprises 18 residues. The CDR3 spells CASSDSRGGHPSGNTIYF. The CDR3 DNA reads as TGTGCCAGCAGTGACTCGCGAGGCGGGCACCCCTCTGGAAACACCATATATTTT.